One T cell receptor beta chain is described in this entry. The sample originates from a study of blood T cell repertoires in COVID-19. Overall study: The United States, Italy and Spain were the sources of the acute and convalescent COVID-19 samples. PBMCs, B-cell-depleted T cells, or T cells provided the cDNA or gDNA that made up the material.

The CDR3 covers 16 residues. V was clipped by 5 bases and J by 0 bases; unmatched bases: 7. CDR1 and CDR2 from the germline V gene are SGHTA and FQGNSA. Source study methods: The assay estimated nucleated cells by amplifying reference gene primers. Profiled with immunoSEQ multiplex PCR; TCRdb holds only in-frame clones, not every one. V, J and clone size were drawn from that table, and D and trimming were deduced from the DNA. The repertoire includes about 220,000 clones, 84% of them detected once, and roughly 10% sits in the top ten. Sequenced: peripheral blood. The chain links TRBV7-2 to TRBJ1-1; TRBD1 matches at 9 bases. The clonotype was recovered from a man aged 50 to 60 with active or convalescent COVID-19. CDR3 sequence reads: CASSPTWTGVNTEAFF. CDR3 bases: TGTGCCAGCAGCCCGACTTGGACAGGGGTGAACACTGAAGCTTTCTTT.